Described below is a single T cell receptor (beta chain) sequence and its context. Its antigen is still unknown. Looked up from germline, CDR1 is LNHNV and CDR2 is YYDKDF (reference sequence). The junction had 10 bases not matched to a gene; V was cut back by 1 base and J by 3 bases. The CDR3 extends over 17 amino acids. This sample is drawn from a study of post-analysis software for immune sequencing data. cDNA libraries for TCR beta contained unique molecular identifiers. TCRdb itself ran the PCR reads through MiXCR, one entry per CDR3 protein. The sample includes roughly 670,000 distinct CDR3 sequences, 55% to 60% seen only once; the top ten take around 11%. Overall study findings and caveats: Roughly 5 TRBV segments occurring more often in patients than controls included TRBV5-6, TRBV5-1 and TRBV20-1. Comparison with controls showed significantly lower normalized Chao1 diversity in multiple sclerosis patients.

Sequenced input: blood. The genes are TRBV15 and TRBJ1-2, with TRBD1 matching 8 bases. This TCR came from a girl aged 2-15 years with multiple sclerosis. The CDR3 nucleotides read TGTGCCACCAGCAGAGGCGAATCAGGGGGCATGTACTATGGCTACACCTTC. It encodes CATSRGESGGMYYGYTF.